This T cell receptor beta chain is drawn from a study of beta chain features in type 1 diabetes. Study information: Summed over all samples, the examined sorted cells came to some 99 million. Study results and caveats: A moderate, significant TCRB CDR3 shortening appeared in type 1 diabetes across four CD4+ subsets. TCRB repertoires of naive, central memory and Treg cells appeared more similar among patients than among healthy donors. For cells with high TCR expression, cDNA sequencing could yield over-representation.

In germline, CDR1 is MGHDK, CDR2 SYGVNS. Trimming cost V 4 bases and J 3 bases, with 6 bases left between them. This CDR3 contains 13 residues. The isolated RNA, all of it, was reverse transcribed, so expressed TCRB transcripts were what got sequenced. Clones were sequenced by immunoSEQ multiplex PCR, and TCRdb holds only the in-frame ones, with some missing. This repertoire shows 500,000 to 850,000 clones, over 11% found once; its top ten account for less than 0.04%. Of note for this clone: The antigen remains unidentified.

The source of this sequence is a man between 18 and 29 years old with type 1 diabetes. The genes are TRBV25-1 and TRBJ2-2; D is perhaps TRBD2 (6 bases). The sample taken for sequencing was naive CD4+ T cells from blood. Here the CDR3 DNA reads TGTGCCAGCAGTGGGGACTACACCGGGGAGCTGTTTTTT. Translation gives CASSGDYTGELFF.